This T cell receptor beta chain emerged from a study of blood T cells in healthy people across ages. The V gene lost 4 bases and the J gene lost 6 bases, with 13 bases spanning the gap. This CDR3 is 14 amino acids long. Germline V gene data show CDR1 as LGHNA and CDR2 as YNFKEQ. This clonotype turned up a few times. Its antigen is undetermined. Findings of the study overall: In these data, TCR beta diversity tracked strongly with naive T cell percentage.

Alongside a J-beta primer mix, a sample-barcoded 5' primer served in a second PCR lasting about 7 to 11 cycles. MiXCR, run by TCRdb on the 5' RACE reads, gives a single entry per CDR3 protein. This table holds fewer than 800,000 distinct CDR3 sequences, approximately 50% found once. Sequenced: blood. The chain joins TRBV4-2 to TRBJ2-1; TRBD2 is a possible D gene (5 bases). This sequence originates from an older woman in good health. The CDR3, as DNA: TGTGCCAGCAGCCCGGGTCGAGCGGTCAATGAGCAGTTCTTC. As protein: CASSPGRAVNEQFF.